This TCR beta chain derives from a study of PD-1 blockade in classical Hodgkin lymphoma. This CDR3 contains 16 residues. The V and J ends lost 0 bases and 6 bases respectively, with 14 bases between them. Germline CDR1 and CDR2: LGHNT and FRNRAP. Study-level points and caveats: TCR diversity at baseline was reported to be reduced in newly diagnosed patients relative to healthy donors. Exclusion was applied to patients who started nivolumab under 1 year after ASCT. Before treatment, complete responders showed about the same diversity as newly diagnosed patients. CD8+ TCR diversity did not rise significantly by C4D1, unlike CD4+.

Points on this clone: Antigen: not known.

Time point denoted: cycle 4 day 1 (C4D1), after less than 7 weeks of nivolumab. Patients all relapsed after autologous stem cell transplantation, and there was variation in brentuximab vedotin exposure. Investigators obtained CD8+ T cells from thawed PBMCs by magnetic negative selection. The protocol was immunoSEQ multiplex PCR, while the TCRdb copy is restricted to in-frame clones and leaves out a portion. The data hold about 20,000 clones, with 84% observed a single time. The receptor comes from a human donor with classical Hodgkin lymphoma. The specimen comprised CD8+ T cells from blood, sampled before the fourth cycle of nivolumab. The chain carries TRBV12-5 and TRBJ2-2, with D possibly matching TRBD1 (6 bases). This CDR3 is CASGLVLGKGAGELFF. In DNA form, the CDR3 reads TGTGCTAGTGGTTTGGTTTTGGGGAAGGGGGCCGGGGAGCTGTTTTTT.